These T cell receptor beta chains were read from a single sample in a study of molecular identifiers for immune sequencing clone quantification. From the PCR reads, TCRdb called clonotypes with MiXCR, one entry per CDR3 protein. The table shows 97,000 or so distinct CDR3 sequences, with about 35% occurring only once. Input material: naive CD8+ T cells from blood, with Jurkat cell RNA spiked in. The receptors come from a human donor in good health. Some libraries in this study had Jurkat cell RNA spiked in. The CDR3 runs from the conserved cysteine through the conserved F or W. D genes are given only for firm matches. Clone size is stated in some rows and not others, as once, few, many or a class when expanded.

>TRBV14|TRBJ2-3|many|NA
TGTGCCAGCAGCCAAGATTTAGGCCGAAGCGATACGCAGTATTTT
CASSQDLGRSDTQYF
>TRBV6-2/TRBV6-3|TRBJ2-7|once|TRBD1
TGTGCCACACAGGGGTGGTACGAGCAGAACTTC
CATQGWYEQNF
>TRBV29-1|TRBJ2-2|many|NA
TGCAGCGCCGAGGACCGTGGCGGCGGGGAGCTGTTTTTT
CSAEDRGGGELFF
>TRBV28|TRBJ1-5|many|NA
TGTGCCAGCAGTTTACGGCAGGGTTCGGAGCCCCAGCATTTT
CASSLRQGSEPQHF
>TRBV5-3|TRBJ2-7|NA|NA
TGTGCCAGCAGCTTGTACTCGGGGTCCTACGAGCGGTACTTC
CASSLYSGSYERYF
>TRBV6-5|TRBJ2-3|many|NA
TGTGCCAGCGCTGATTTAGATACGCAGTATTTT
CASADLDTQYF
>TRBV29-1|TRBJ1-2|NA|TRBD1
TGCAGCGTCTGGGGGCCCAGGGGGCCCAACTATGGCTACACCTTC
CSVWGPRGPNYGYTF
>TRBV20-1|TRBJ2-1|NA|NA
TGCAGTGCTAGAGGCGTCAGCACCTACGAGCAGTTCTTC
CSARGVSTYEQFF
>TRBV7-9|TRBJ1-1|few|NA
TGTGGGGGCCGCCGGGGGGACACTGAAGCTTTCTTT
CGGRRGDTEAFF
>TRBV4-3|TRBJ2-5|many|NA
TGCGCCAGCAGCCAAGATCTGGACCTACTCGGGGACCAGTACTTC
CASSQDLDLLGDQYF
>TRBV5-6|TRBJ1-5|NA|NA
TGTGCCAGCAGCTTGGGGGATCAGCCCCAGCAATTT
CASSLGDQPQQF
>TRBV11-2|TRBJ2-7|NA|TRBD1
TGTGCCAGCAGCCGAACCCCGGGACAGGGGGCCCACGAGCAGTCCTTC
CASSRTPGQGAHEQSF
>TRBV29-1|TRBJ2-2|NA|TRBD2
TGCAGCGTTGATGGCGGGAGGGGCACCGGGGAGCTGTTTTTT
CSVDGGRGTGELFF
>TRBV25-1|TRBJ2-6|NA|NA
TGTGCCAGCAGTGCTACATACCCAGCCTCTGGGGCCAACGTCCTGACTTTC
CASSATYPASGANVLTF
>TRBV5-6|TRBJ2-3|NA|NA
TGTGCCAGCAGCTCGGCCCTGGACTTGGGAGATACGCAGTATTTT
CASSSALDLGDTQYF
>TRBV7-6|TRBJ2-7|few|NA
TGTGCCAGCAGCTTAGGTGGTAGCCCCGAGCAGTACTTC
CASSLGGSPEQYF
>TRBV5-6|TRBJ1-5|NA|NA
TGTGCCAGCAGCTTTCAAGGGCCCAATCAGCCCCAGCATTTT
CASSFQGPNQPQHF
>TRBV4-1|TRBJ2-6|NA|NA
TGCGCCAGCAGGGGAAGGAACTCTGGGGCCAACGTCCTAACTTTC
CASRGRNSGANVLTF
>TRBV4-2|TRBJ2-7|many|TRBD1
TGTGCCAGCAGCACCCGACAGGGGAAGAGCTACGAGCAGTACTTC
CASSTRQGKSYEQYF
>TRBV15|TRBJ1-2|few|TRBD1
TGTGCCACCAGCGCCCGGGACAGCCATTACTATGGCTACACCTTC
CATSARDSHYYGYTF
>TRBV4-1|TRBJ2-6|NA|NA
TGCACCAGCAGGGGAAGGAACTCTGGGGCCAACGTCCTGACTTTC
CTSRGRNSGANVLTF
>TRBV20-1|TRBJ2-7|many|TRBD2
TGCAGTGCTACCAGCGGGAGCTACGAGCAGTACTTC
CSATSGSYEQYF
>TRBV4-2|TRBJ2-3|NA|NA
TGTGCCAGCAGCCAAGAGGTGACGGGAGTAACGACAGAAACGCAGTATTTT
CASSQEVTGVTTETQYF
>TRBV7-9|TRBJ2-5|few|NA
TGTGCCAGCAGCCCCAGTGGAGAGGAGACCCAGTACTTC
CASSPSGEETQYF
>TRBV28|TRBJ1-5|many|NA
TGTGCCAGTAGCAATCAGCCCCAGCATTTT
CASSNQPQHF
>TRBV24-1|TRBJ1-6|few|NA
TGTGCCACCAGTGATTTGGGTTCACCCCTCCACTTT
CATSDLGSPLHF
>TRBV29-1|TRBJ2-2|many|NA
TGCAGCGTTGAGCCGCAGGGGAGCACCGGGGAGCTGTTTTTT
CSVEPQGSTGELFF
>TRBV7-7|TRBJ2-7|many|NA
TGTGCCAGCAGCCTTGGGATCGGGCCCGCCTACGAGCAGTACTTC
CASSLGIGPAYEQYF
>TRBV12-3/TRBV12-4|TRBJ2-3|once|NA
TGTGCCAGCACTCCAAGCCGGACTCACCACACAGATACGCAGTATTTT
CASTPSRTHHTDTQYF
>TRBV6-2/TRBV6-3|TRBJ2-7|NA|NA
TGTGCCACCGGAGGGTACGAGCAGTACTTC
CATGGYEQYF
>TRBV29-1|TRBJ2-3|many|TRBD1
TGCAGCGTTAACACAGGGGGCCTCACAGATACGCAGTATTTT
CSVNTGGLTDTQYF